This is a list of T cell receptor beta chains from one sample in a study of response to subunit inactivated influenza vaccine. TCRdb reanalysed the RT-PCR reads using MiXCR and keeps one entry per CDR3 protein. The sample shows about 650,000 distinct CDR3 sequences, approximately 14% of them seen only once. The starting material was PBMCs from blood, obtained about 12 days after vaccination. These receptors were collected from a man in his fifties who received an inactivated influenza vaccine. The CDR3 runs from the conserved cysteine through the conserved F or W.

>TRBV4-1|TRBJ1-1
CASSPNRGYTEAFF
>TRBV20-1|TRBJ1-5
CSAPRGTGGGQPQHF
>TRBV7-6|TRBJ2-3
CASSFGPSGGAVDTQYF
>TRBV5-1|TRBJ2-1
CASSLGALTGDEQFF
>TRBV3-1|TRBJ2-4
CASTQATGRNIQYF
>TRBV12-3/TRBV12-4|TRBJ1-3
CASTRDAHSGNTIYF
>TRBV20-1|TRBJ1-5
CSASGLTNQPQHF
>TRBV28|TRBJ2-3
CASSFSPGTSGASTDTQYF
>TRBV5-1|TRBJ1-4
CASSLQGMGTNEKLFF
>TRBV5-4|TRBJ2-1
CASTIMGGRTNEQFF
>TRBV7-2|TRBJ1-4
CASSRQVRGEKLFF
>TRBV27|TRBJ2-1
CASSYTGPVGNEQFF
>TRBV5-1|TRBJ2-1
CASSPWSGQGDNEQFF
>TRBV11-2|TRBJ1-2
CASSLIALMGSRSYGYTF
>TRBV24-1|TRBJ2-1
CATSDFAERGYNEQFF
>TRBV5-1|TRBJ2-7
CASSNAPSGTYEQYF
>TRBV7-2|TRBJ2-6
CASSLDSSGANVLTF
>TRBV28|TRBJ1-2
CASSFRAGRGYTF
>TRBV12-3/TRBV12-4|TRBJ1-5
CASSSTGNPHF
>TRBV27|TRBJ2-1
CASSLSSPPGPEQFF
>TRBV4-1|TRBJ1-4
CASSVIVDRGEKLFF
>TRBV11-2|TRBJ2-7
CASSFSGESSYEQYF
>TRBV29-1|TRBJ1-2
CSGIGQGPNYGYTF
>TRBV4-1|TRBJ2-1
CASSQVTLAGGTDEQFF
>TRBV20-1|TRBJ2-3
CSAPRQAGRGTDTQYF
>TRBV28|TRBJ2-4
CASSFVGEVAKNIQYF
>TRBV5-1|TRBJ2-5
CASSLAGTSGTQETQYF
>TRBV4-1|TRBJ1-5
CASSQGTDLWEPQHF
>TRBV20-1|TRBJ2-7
CSARLSHYEQYF
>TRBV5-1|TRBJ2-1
CASTGAGGIYNEQFF
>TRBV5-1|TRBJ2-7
CASSLGTPPYEQYF
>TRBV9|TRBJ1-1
CASSALRGMNTEAFF
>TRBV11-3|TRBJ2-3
CASSSQGGAGDTQYF
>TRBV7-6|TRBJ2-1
CASGTAYNEQFF
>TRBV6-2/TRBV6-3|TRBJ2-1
CASRTTQGLASNEQFF
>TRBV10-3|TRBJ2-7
CAISDTVSYEQYF
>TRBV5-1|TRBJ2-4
CASSSQTGTGGNFLAKNIQYF
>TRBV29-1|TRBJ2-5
CSAGTSETQYF
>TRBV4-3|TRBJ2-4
CASSQDPAGEDIQYF
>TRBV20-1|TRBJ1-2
CSARDSFGLYGYTF
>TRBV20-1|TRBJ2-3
CSAFKLAGMTDTQYF
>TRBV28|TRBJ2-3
CASMTTTSTDTQYF
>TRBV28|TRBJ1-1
CASSLYPNTEAFF
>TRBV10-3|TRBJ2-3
CATAGTGTSGTTDTQYF
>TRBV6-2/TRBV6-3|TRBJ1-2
CASSSTGQVYGYTF
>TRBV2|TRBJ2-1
CASSEGLAGPPDEQFF
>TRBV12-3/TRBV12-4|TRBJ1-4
CASSLGLTPDNEKLFF
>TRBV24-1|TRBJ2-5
CATSDRGNLRETQYF
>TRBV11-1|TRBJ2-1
CASSAMAGAGGHEQFF
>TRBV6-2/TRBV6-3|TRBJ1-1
CASSTTGVSTEAFF
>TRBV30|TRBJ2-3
CAWSASGADTQYF
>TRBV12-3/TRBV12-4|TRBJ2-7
CASSSNEQYF
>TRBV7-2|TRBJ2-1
CASSALTSGNYNEQFF